One sample yielded the 18 T cell receptor beta chains listed below, sequenced in a study of beta chain features in type 1 diabetes. Study conclusions and caveats: Across all four CD4+ subsets, people with type 1 diabetes showed modestly shorter TCRB CDR3s.

These receptors' targets are unknown. The investigators reverse transcribed all of the isolated RNA, so they sequenced expressed TCRB transcripts. Using immunoSEQ multiplex PCR, the repertoire was profiled, and TCRdb retains in-frame clones only, with some absent. The table includes a few hundred thousand clones, over 20% detected once. Sequenced sample: naive CD4+ T cells from blood. The source is a woman in her thirties or forties with type 1 diabetes.

This clone has just a few counts. The rearrangement links TRBV29-1 to TRBJ2-1; D uncertain. The V gene's germline CDR1 is SQVTM and CDR2 ANQGSEA. The V gene lost 7 bases and the J gene lost 5 bases, with 9 bases spanning the gap. This CDR3 is 11 amino acids long. This CDR3 reads CSAPHDNEQFF. The CDR3 DNA sequence: TGCAGCGCTCCACACGACAATGAGCAGTTCTTC.

The V call is TRBV28, the J call TRBJ2-7, with D perhaps matching TRBD1 (5 bases). CDR1 is MDHEN, CDR2 SYDVKM, per germline. There are 14 residues in the CDR3. Trimming stripped 2 bases from V and 6 bases from J, with 14 bases between. CDR3 nucleotides: TGTGCCAGCAGTTTAAGTGGGATAAGGGGCGAGCAGTACTTC. Translated: CASSLSGIRGEQYF.

V gene TRBV7-2 combines with J gene TRBJ2-1; 8 nucleotides match TRBD1. The ends lost 5 bases at V and 3 bases at J; junction bases unmatched: 6. The CDR3 is made up of 15 amino acids. Germline assignment: CDR1 SGHTA and CDR2 FQGNSA. This CDR3 reads CASSQGGQDYNEQFF. The CDR3 DNA follows: TGTGCCAGCAGCCAGGGGGGACAGGACTACAATGAGCAGTTCTTC.

This chain connects TRBV28 to TRBJ2-7; 9 nucleotides align to TRBD2. The CDR3 runs 13 residues. The junction had 5 bases not matched to a gene; V was cut back by 6 bases and J by 5 bases. Per the germline V gene, CDR1 is MDHEN and CDR2 is SYDVKM. CDR3 DNA sequence: TGTGCCAGCAGGCGGGAGGGCCTCAACGAGCAGTACTTC. This gives the protein CASRREGLNEQYF.

This clone was observed a few times. The V and J genes are TRBV29-1 and TRBJ2-5; D may be TRBD1 (7 bases). The germline gives CDR1 SQVTM, CDR2 ANQGSEA. V lost 4 bases, J lost 4 bases, and 10 bases lay in between. CDR3 length: 12 residues. The chain's CDR3 is CSVGQGGETQYF. DNA of the CDR3: TGCAGCGTTGGACAGGGAGGAGAGACCCAGTACTTC.

A few counts support this clone. The chain joins TRBV4-1 to TRBJ1-2; possibly TRBD1 for D (5 bases). CDR1 is MGHRA, CDR2 YSYEKL, per germline. The CDR3 length is 14 residues. V gave up 0 bases and J gave up 2 bases, with 7 bases separating them. Written as DNA, the CDR3 is TGCGCCAGCAGCCAAGAGGGACTCAACTATGGCTACACCTTC. Its translation: CASSQEGLNYGYTF.

V is TRBV18 and J is TRBJ1-1, with D possibly being TRBD1 (5 bases). The CDR3 runs to 13 residues. The germline CDR1 and CDR2 sequences are KGHSH and LQKENI. Trimming took 5 bases from V and 4 from J, leaving 11 bases between them. Written as DNA, the CDR3 is TGTGCCAGCTCAACCACCGGGGGCACTGAAGCTTTCTTT. Translation gives CASSTTGGTEAFF.

This clone occurred a few times. The chain joins TRBV4-1 to TRBJ1-1; the match to TRBD1 covers 8 bases. The CDR3 length is 16 residues. Per the germline V gene, CDR1 is MGHRA and CDR2 is YSYEKL. V trimming: 0 bases; J trimming: 3 bases; junction bases outside the gene matches: 6. The CDR3 region is CASSQDWAGGYTEAFF. CDR3 nucleotides: TGCGCCAGCAGCCAAGATTGGGCAGGGGGCTACACTGAAGCTTTCTTT.

DNA of the CDR3: TGTGCCAGCAGCCCCAGCGACAGGGAAGCTTTCTTT. Amino acids: CASSPSDREAFF. This sequence joins TRBV9 and TRBJ1-1; TRBD1 is a possible D gene (6 bases). Germline assignment: CDR1 SGDLS and CDR2 YYNGEE. This CDR3 has 12 amino acids. Trimming shortened V by 4 bases and J by 8 bases, and 12 bases separated the two germline ends.

In this sample, this clone turned up a few times. The chain employs TRBV30 and TRBJ2-5, with 11 bases fitting TRBD2. The CDR3 consists of 14 residues. V trimming: 7 bases; J trimming: 6 bases; junction bases outside the gene matches: 10. Germline CDR1 GTSNPN, CDR2 SVGIG (reference sequence). Here the CDR3 DNA reads TGTGCCTCTAGGGGGTTAGCGGGAGGGCAGACCCAGTACTTC. This translates into CASRGLAGGQTQYF.

With respect to this clone: One end of the junction fails to match germline, which may point to a read error. The rearrangement links TRBV30 to TRBJ1-1; D is ambiguous. This CDR3 region has 11 residues. Germline values: CDR1 GTSNPN, CDR2 SVGIG (reference sequence). The CDR3 sequence is CAWSELSEAFF. CDR3 DNA sequence: TGTGCCTGGAGTGAACTCTCTGAGGCTTTCTTT.

V gene TRBV2 combines with J gene TRBJ2-3; D is perhaps TRBD2 (5 bases). Germline V gene data show CDR1 as SNHLY and CDR2 as FYNNEI. This CDR3 spans 17 amino acids. Trimming took 4 bases from V and 0 from J, leaving 17 bases between them. The CDR3 loop is CASSVFAGGGSTDTQYF. The CDR3 nucleotides read TGTGCCAGCAGTGTCTTCGCAGGTGGAGGTAGCACAGATACGCAGTATTTT.

The V and J genes are TRBV6-4 and TRBJ1-4; D not resolved. Germline lookup yields CDR1 MRHNA and CDR2 SNTAGT. This CDR3 spans 14 amino acids. Trimming took off 8 bases at V and 4 bases at J, with 14 bases between the two ends. The CDR3 spells CASLQKTGNEKLFF. The CDR3 DNA reads as TGTGCCAGCCTTCAAAAGACGGGTAATGAAAAACTGTTTTTT.

The rearrangement uses TRBV7-9 and TRBJ2-7; the match to TRBD2 covers 12 bases. The germline V gene encodes CDR1 SEHNR and CDR2 FQNEAQ (reference sequence). The CDR3 has 16 residues. V dropped 2 bases and J dropped 3; count of bases not matched to a gene: 5. CDR3 nucleotides: TGTGCCAGCAGCTTATCCCGGACTAGCGGGGACTACGAGCAGTACTTC. Protein sequence: CASSLSRTSGDYEQYF. Full variable domain (missing parts from reference TRBV7-9 and TRBJ2-7): DTGVSQNPRHKITKRGQNVTFRCDPISEHNRLYWYRQTLGQGPEFLTYFQNEAQLEKSRLLSDRFSAERPKGSFSTLEIQRTEQGDSAMYLCASSLSRTSGDYEQYFGPGTRLTVT.

This clone was seen a few times. The V call is TRBV30, the J call TRBJ2-1; D not certain. Trimming shortened V by 3 bases and J by 7 bases, and 13 bases separated the two germline ends. Germline V gives CDR1 GTSNPN, CDR2 SVGIG (reference sequence). The CDR3 extends over 13 amino acids. In nucleotides, the CDR3 is TGTGCCTGGAGGGCTCCCCCAGGAAATGAGCAGTTCTTC. Encoded protein: CAWRAPPGNEQFF.

This clone was counted a few times. CDR3 in DNA: TGTGCCAGCAGCGTAGAAGCGGTCACCTACGAGCAGTACTTC. It specifies CASSVEAVTYEQYF. The chain recombines TRBV9 with TRBJ2-7; D perhaps matches TRBD2 (5 bases). Trimming stripped 0 bases from V and 2 bases from J, with 9 bases between. Germline CDR1 is SGDLS and CDR2 is YYNGEE. The CDR3 is made up of 14 amino acids.

The J gene is TRBJ1-1, the V gene TRBV2; no firm D call. The CDR3 length is 12 residues. Between the trimmed V and J ends, which lost 6 bases and 1 base, there was a span of 6 bases. Germline assignment: CDR1 SNHLY and CDR2 FYNNEI. The CDR3 loop is CASRRGNTEAFF. The DNA for the CDR3 is TGTGCCAGCAGGAGAGGGAACACTGAAGCTTTCTTT.

This rearrangement joins TRBV30 to TRBJ2-2, with D hard to call. The V end lost 2 bases, the J end lost 5 bases, and 3 bases lay between the germline ends. This CDR3 comprises 11 residues. CDR1 is GTSNPN, CDR2 SVGIG, per germline (reference sequence). The CDR3 protein is CAWSYTGELFF. In nucleotides, the CDR3 is TGTGCCTGGAGTTATACCGGGGAGCTGTTTTTT. Looking up the rest from reference TRBV30 and TRBJ2-2 gives the full variable domain: SQTIHQWPATLVQPVGSPLSLECTVEGTSNPNLYWYRQAAGRGLQLLFYSVGIGQISSEVPQNLSASRPQDRQFILSSKKLLLSDSGFYLCAWSYTGELFFGEGSRLTVL.